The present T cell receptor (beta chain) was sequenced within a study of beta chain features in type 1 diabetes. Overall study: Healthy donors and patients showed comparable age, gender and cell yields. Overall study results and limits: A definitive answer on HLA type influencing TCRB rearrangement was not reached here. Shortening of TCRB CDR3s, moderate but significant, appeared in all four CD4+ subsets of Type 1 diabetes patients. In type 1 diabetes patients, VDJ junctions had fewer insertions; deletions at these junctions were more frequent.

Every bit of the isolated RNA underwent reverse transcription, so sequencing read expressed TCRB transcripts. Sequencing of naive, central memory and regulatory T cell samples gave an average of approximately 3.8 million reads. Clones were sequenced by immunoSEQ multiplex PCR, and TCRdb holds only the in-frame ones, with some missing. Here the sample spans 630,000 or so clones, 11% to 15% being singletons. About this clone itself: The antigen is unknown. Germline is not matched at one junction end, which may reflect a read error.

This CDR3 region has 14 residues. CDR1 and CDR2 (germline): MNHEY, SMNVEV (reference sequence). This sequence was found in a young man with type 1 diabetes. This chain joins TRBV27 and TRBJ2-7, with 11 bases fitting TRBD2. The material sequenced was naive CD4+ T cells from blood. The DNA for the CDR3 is TGTGCCAGCAGTTCCGGGACTAGCGGACTTACCTACTCCTTC. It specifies CASSSGTSGLTYSF.